A single sample is the source of the 6 T cell receptor beta chains below, sequenced in a study of T cell repertoires in cytomegalovirus infection. Each CDR3 protein gets one entry after TCRdb re-called the reads with MiXCR. Of 70,000 or so distinct CDR3 sequences listed, approximately 30% were seen once; the top ten hold 59%. These receptors' targets are unknown. The specimen was CD8+ T cells from cultured PBMCs, collected from culture after CMV antigen stimulation. These receptors were taken from a human donor in good health (CMV status not recorded). Some clones in this sample may be carry-over from other donors' samples.

Only a few counts were recorded for this clonotype. This chain joins TRBV6-1 and TRBJ2-1, with 8 bases identical to TRBD1. Unmatched junction bases numbered 8, after V lost 7 bases and J lost 9 bases. The germline V gene has CDR1 MNHNS and CDR2 SASEGT. The CDR3 loop spans 13 amino acids. The CDR3 DNA sequence: TGTGCCAGCACCGGACAGGGATTGGGTGAGCAGTTCTTC. It specifies CASTGQGLGEQFF.

This clonotype was seen a handful of times. The chain carries TRBV20-1 and TRBJ2-1; 8 positions match TRBD1. CDR1 is DFQATT and CDR2 is SNEGSKA in the germline V gene (reference sequence). J lost 3 bases, V lost 6 bases, and 7 bases had no gene match. The CDR3 is 14 amino acids. The CDR3 reads CSADRVEYYNEQFF. CDR3 sequence (DNA): TGCAGTGCGGACAGGGTTGAATACTACAATGAGCAGTTCTTC.

The rearrangement links TRBV12-5 to TRBJ1-1, with 12 positions matching TRBD1. V lost 0 bases and J lost 1; bases outside the gene matches: 9. The CDR3 has 19 amino acids. Germline lookup yields CDR1 LGHNT and CDR2 FRNRAP. As DNA, the CDR3 is TGTGCTAGTGGTTTGGTTTTGGGGACAGGGGGCCCGCCGAACACTGAAGCTTTCTTT. Encoded protein: CASGLVLGTGGPPNTEAFF.

This clonotype was detected a few times. The chain recombines TRBV6-1 with TRBJ2-7, with 7 nucleotides matching TRBD2. The V segment lost 6 bases and the J segment 0 bases; nucleotides outside the gene matches: 2. This CDR3 is built from 13 residues. Germline V gene data show CDR1 as MNHNS and CDR2 as SASEGT. In nucleotides, the CDR3 is TGTGCCAGCAGAGGGGACTACTCCTACGAGCAGTACTTC. Translating it yields CASRGDYSYEQYF.

The J gene is TRBJ2-3, the V gene TRBV24-1; D ambiguous. The CDR3 totals 13 residues. CDR1 and CDR2 from the germline V gene are KGHDR and SFDVKD. The ends were cut back, 2 bases at V and 3 bases at J, with 5 bases in the middle. The CDR3 spells CATSDSLTDTQYF. The DNA of the CDR3 is TGTGCCACCAGTGATTCCCTAACAGATACGCAGTATTTT.

This clonotype was seen a few times. The chain joins TRBV20-1 to TRBJ2-7; D tentatively fits TRBD1 or TRBD2 (5 bases each). Germline CDR1 and CDR2: DFQATT and SNEGSKA (reference sequence). Trimming left V 6 bases short and J 3 bases short, with 18 bases between. This CDR3 spans 14 amino acids. This chain's CDR3 is CSAAQGPGGYEQYF. The CDR3 region has the DNA TGCAGTGCCGCTCAGGGACCCGGTGGCTACGAGCAGTACTTC.